This T cell receptor beta chain was captured in a study of T cell clonotyping in hematopoietic cell transplantation. General study results and limits: At the given depth, recipient repertoires were over 95% de novo clonotypes. After transplant, recipient diversity fell while pathologically expanded clonotypes grew through day 180.

To note about this clone: The target antigen is unknown.

Germline lookup yields CDR1 SGHKS and CDR2 YYEKEE (reference sequence). The CDR3 has 15 residues. Trimming at V came to 0 bases and at J to 5 bases, leaving 6 bases not matched to a gene. Sequenced by immunoSEQ multiplex PCR; TCRdb stores in-frame clones only, minus some. Here the sample spans about 13,000 clones, 90% being singletons. The TCR originated in a man between 25 and 39 years old in good health. Some clones in this sample may be carry-over from other donors' samples. The chain couples TRBV5-5 to TRBJ2-5; 8 positions agree with TRBD2. The sample taken for sequencing was peripheral blood mononuclear cells. CDR3 sequence (DNA): TGTGCCAGCAGCTTGGATACGGGAGGGTGGGAGACCCAGTACTTC. Translating gives CASSLDTGGWETQYF.